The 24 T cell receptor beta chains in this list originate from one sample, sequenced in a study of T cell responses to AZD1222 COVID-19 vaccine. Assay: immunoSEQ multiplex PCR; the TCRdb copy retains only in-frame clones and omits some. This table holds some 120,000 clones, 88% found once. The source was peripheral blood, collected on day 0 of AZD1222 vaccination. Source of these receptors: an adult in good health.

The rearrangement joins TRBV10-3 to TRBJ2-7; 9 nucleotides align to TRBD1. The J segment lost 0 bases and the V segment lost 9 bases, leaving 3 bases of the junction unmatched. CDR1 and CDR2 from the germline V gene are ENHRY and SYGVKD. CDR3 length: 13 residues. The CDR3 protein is CAIGTGSSYEQYF. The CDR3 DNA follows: TGTGCCATTGGGACAGGGAGCTCCTACGAGCAGTACTTC.

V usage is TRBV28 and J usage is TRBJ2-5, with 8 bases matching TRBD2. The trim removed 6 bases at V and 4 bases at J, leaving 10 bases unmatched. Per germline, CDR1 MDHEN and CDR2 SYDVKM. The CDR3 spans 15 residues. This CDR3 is CASSRTGTRGETQYF. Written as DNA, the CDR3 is TGTGCCAGCAGCCGCACCGGGACTAGAGGAGAGACCCAGTACTTC.

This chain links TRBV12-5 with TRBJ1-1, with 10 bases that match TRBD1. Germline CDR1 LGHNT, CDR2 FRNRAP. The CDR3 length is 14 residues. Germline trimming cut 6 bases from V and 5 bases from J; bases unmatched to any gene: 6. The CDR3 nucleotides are TGTGCTAGTGGACCCGGGACAGGGGTAACTGAAGCTTTCTTT. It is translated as CASGPGTGVTEAFF.

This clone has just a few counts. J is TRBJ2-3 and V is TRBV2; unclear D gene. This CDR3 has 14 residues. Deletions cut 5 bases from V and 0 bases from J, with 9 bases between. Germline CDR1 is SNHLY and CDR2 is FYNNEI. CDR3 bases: TGTGCCAGCAGTAGCTGGACCAGCACAGATACGCAGTATTTT. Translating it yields CASSSWTSTDTQYF.

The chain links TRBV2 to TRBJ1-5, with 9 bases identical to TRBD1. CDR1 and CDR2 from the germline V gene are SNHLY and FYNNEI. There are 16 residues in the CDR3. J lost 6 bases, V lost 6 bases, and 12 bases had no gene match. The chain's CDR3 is CASSKELQGAIQPQHF. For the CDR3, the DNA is TGTGCCAGCAGCAAGGAGCTACAGGGGGCGATTCAGCCCCAGCATTTT.

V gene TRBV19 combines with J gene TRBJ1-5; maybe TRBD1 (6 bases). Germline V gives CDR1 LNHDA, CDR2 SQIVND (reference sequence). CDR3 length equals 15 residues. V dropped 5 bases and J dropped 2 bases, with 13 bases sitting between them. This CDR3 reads CASSGTGIGNQPQHF. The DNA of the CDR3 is TGTGCCAGTAGTGGAACAGGGATCGGCAATCAGCCCCAGCATTTT.

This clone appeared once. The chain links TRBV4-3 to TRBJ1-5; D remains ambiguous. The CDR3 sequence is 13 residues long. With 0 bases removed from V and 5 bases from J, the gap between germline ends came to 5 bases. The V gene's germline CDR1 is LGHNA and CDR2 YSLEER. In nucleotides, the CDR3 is TGCGCCAGCAGCCAAGATTGGGATCAGCCCCAGCATTTT. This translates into CASSQDWDQPQHF.

The DNA for the CDR3 is TGTGCCAGCTCACCATTGACAGGGGGAACCGGGGAGCTGTTTTTT. Amino acid sequence: CASSPLTGGTGELFF. V gene TRBV18 combines with J gene TRBJ2-2; 9 positions match TRBD1. V gave up 2 bases and J gave up 5 bases; unmatched junction bases: 3. Looked up from germline, CDR1 is KGHSH and CDR2 is LQKENI. The CDR3 totals 15 residues.

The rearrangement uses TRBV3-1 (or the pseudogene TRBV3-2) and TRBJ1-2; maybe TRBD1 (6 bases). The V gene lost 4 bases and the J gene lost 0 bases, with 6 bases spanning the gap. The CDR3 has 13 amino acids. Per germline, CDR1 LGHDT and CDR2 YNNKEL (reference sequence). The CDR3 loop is CASSRDTNYGYTF. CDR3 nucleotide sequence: TGTGCCAGCAGCCGGGACACTAACTATGGCTACACCTTC.

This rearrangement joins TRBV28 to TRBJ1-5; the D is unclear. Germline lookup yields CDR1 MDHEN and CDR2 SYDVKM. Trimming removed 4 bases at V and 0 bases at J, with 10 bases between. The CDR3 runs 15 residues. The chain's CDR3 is CASSSWDNSNQPQHF. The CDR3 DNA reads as TGTGCCAGCAGTTCTTGGGATAATAGCAATCAGCCCCAGCATTTT.

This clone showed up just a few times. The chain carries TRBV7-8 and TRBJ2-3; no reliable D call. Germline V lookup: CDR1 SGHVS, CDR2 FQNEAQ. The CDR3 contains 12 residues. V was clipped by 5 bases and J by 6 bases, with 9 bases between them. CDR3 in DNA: TGTGCCAGCAGCCTACTAAGGGATACGCAGTATTTT. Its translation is CASSLLRDTQYF.

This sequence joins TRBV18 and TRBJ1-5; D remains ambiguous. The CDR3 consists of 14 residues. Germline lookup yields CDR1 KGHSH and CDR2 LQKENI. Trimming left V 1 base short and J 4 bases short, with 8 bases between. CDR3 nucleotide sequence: TGTGCCAGCTCACCACAAGCGTTAAATCAGCCCCAGCATTTT. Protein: CASSPQALNQPQHF.

The CDR3 nucleotides read TGTGCCAGCTCACCACCTGGTGGAGGGGGCTTGAGTGGCTACACCTTC. Its protein is CASSPPGGGGLSGYTF. The rearrangement uses TRBV18 and TRBJ1-2, with 7 bases identical to TRBD1. There are 16 residues in the CDR3. Germline CDR1 and CDR2: KGHSH and LQKENI. Unmatched junction bases numbered 11, after V lost 0 bases and J lost 7 bases.

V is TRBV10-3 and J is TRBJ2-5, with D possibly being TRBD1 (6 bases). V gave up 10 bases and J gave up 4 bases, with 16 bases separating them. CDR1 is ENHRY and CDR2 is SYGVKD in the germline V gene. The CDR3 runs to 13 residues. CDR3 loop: CATQGTAGETQYF. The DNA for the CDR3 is TGTGCCACCCAGGGGACGGCGGGAGAGACCCAGTACTTC.

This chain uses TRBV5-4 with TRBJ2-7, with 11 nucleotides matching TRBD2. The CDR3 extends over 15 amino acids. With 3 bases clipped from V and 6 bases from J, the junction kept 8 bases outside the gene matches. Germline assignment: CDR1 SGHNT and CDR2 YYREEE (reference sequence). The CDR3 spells CASSSAGGLAAEQYF. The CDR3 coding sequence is TGTGCCAGCAGCTCAGCGGGGGGACTAGCGGCCGAGCAGTACTTC.

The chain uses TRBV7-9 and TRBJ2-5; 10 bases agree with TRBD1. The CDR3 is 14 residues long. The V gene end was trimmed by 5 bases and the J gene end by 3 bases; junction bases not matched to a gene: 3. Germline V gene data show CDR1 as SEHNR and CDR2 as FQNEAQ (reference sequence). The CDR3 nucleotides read TGTGCCAGCAGCACCGGGACAGGGGAAGAGACCCAGTACTTC. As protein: CASSTGTGEETQYF.

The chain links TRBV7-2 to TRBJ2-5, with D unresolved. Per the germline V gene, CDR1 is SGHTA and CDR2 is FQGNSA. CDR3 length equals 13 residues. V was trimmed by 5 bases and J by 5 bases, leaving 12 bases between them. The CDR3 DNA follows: TGTGCCAGCAGCCCTAGACGAGATGAGACCCAGTACTTC. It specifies CASSPRRDETQYF.

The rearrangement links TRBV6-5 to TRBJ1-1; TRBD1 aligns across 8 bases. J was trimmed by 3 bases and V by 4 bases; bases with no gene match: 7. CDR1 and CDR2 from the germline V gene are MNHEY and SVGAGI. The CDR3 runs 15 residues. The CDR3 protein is CASSFTGGMDTEAFF. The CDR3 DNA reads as TGTGCCAGCAGTTTTACAGGGGGGATGGACACTGAAGCTTTCTTT.

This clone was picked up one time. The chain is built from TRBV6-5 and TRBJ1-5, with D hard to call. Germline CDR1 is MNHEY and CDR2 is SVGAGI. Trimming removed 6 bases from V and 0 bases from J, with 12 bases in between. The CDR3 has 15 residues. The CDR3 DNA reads TGTGCCAGCAGGGGTACAGTATATAGCAATCAGCCCCAGCATTTT. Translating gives CASRGTVYSNQPQHF.

CDR3 residues: CASSLTGGGNIQYF. CDR3 sequence (DNA): TGTGCCAGCAGTTTGACAGGGGGCGGAAACATTCAGTACTTC. This chain joins TRBV28 and TRBJ2-4; 10 bases line up with TRBD1. The trim removed 3 bases at V and 6 bases at J, leaving 2 bases unmatched. The CDR3 totals 14 residues. CDR1 is MDHEN, CDR2 SYDVKM, per germline.

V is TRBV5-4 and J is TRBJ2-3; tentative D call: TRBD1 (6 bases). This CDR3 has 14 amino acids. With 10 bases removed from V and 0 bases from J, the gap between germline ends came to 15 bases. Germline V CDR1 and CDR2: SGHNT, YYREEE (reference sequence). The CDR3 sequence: CAGQGTPSTDTQYF. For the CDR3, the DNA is TGTGCCGGCCAGGGGACCCCGAGCACAGATACGCAGTATTTT.

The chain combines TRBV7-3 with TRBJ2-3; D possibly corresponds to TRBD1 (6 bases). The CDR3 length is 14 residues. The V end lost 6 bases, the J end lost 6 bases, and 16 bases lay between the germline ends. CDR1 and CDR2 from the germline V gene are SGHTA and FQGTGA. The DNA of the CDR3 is TGTGCCAGCAGTCAGGACAGCCTCGGGGATACGCAGTATTTT. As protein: CASSQDSLGDTQYF.

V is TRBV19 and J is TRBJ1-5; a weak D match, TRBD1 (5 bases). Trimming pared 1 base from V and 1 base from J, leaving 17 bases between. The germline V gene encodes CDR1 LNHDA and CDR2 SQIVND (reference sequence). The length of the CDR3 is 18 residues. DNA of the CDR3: TGTGCCAGTAGTATAGGGACGGGGCGGCGGTTGAGCAATCAGCCCCAGCATTTT. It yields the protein CASSIGTGRRLSNQPQHF.

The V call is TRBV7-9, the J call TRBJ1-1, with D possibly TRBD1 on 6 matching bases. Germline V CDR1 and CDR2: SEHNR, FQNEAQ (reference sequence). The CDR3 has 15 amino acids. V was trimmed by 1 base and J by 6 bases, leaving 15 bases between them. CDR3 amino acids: CASSLDRAGWPEAFF. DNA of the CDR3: TGTGCCAGCAGCTTAGACAGGGCGGGGTGGCCTGAAGCTTTCTTT.